The source of this TCR beta chain is a study of OX40 agonist ivuxolimab in advanced cancers. Sequencing used immunoSEQ multiplex PCR; TCRdb keeps in-frame clones, though not all of them. The repertoire includes 100,000 to 130,000 clones, approximately 90% of them detected once, and 0.66% sits in the top ten. The CDR3 runs to 13 residues. The V gene lost 4 bases and the J gene lost 5 bases, with 12 bases spanning the gap. Germline V gene data show CDR1 as SGDLS and CDR2 as YYNGEE. The chain has TRBV9 and TRBJ2-5; D tentatively reads TRBD1 or TRBD2 (5 bases each). The TCR originated in an adult with an advanced solid tumor such as melanoma, head and neck, liver or kidney cancer. This specimen was CD4+ or CD8+ T cells sorted from blood, taken in a trial of the OX40 agonist ivuxolimab. The CDR3: CASSRAWGETQYF. CDR3 nucleotides: TGTGCCAGCAGCCGGGCCTGGGGGGAGACCCAGTACTTC.